The 27 T cell receptor beta chains below all came from one sample that was sequenced in a study of T cell responses to AZD1222 COVID-19 vaccine. Measured with immunoSEQ multiplex PCR; TCRdb has only the in-frame clones, and not every one. The profile covers roughly 92,000 clones, with 85% to 90% appearing a single time and approximately 5.2% taken by the ten largest. The material was peripheral blood, obtained 28 days after the second AZD1222 dose. All receptors come from an adult who received the AZD1222 COVID-19 vaccine.

V is TRBV27 and J is TRBJ2-1; a possible D gene is TRBD2 (6 bases). The CDR3 loop spans 15 amino acids. V gave up 2 bases and J gave up 7 bases, with 15 bases separating them. Germline V gene data show CDR1 as MNHEY and CDR2 as SMNVEV (reference sequence). The CDR3, as DNA: TGTGCCAGCAGTTTAGATGGAGGGTATTGGAATGAGCAGTTCTTC. Protein product: CASSLDGGYWNEQFF.

This rearrangement joins TRBV7-9 to TRBJ1-1; no reliable D call. Germline V gene sequence: CDR1 SEHNR, CDR2 FQNEAQ (reference sequence). The V end was cut by 5 bases, the J end by 3 bases, with 19 bases between. The CDR3 spans 16 residues. The CDR3, as DNA: TGTGCCAGCAGCCCAGGACCCCCTCGGAAGGACACTGAAGCTTTCTTT. Protein: CASSPGPPRKDTEAFF.

The V and J genes are TRBV6-5 and TRBJ2-6; D uncertain. Germline V gene data show CDR1 as MNHEY and CDR2 as SVGAGI. The V end was cut by 6 bases, the J end by 0 bases, with 9 bases between. The CDR3 spans 15 residues. The CDR3 DNA reads as TGTGCCAGCAGGTTAACGAACTCTGGGGCCAACGTCCTGACTTTC. Its translation: CASRLTNSGANVLTF.

The rearrangement links TRBV12-5 to TRBJ2-3; 8 bases line up with TRBD2. The trim removed 6 bases at V and 3 bases at J, leaving 8 bases unmatched. Germline assignment: CDR1 LGHNT and CDR2 FRNRAP. The CDR3 spans 15 residues. This CDR3 reads CASGLGGAGTDTQYF. CDR3 DNA sequence: TGTGCTAGTGGCCTCGGGGGGGCAGGGACAGATACGCAGTATTTT.

This chain links TRBV7-9 with TRBJ1-1; TRBD1 is a possible D gene (5 bases). Trimming stripped 5 bases from V and 1 base from J, with 8 bases between. The germline CDR1 and CDR2 sequences are SEHNR and FQNEAQ (reference sequence). The CDR3 consists of 13 residues. This chain's CDR3 is CASSRTGNTEAFF. The CDR3 nucleotides read TGTGCCAGCAGCAGAACAGGGAACACTGAAGCTTTCTTT.

The chain joins TRBV7-2 to TRBJ2-7, with D possibly being TRBD2 (6 bases). Germline lookup yields CDR1 SGHTA and CDR2 FQGNSA. CDR3 length: 14 residues. Trimming removed 6 bases at V and 0 bases at J, with 12 bases between. The CDR3 loop reads CASSAGGSSYEQYF. The CDR3 nucleotides are TGTGCCAGCAGTGCAGGAGGGTCCTCCTACGAGCAGTACTTC.

The rearrangement joins TRBV19 to TRBJ2-5; D is possibly TRBD1 (7 bases). Per the germline V gene, CDR1 is LNHDA and CDR2 is SQIVND (reference sequence). This CDR3 region has 16 residues. Trimming took off 2 bases at V and 4 bases at J, with 17 bases between the two ends. In nucleotides, the CDR3 is TGTGCCAGTAGTATATGGGGCAGGGGGGCAGGAGAGACCCAGTACTTC. Protein: CASSIWGRGAGETQYF.

V gene TRBV7-9 combines with J gene TRBJ1-3; D is undetermined. CDR3 length: 14 residues. The germline V and J ends were trimmed by 5 bases and 7 bases, with 15 bases remaining between them. Germline V gives CDR1 SEHNR, CDR2 FQNEAQ (reference sequence). CDR3 sequence: CASSPYGEGNTIYF. CDR3 bases: TGTGCCAGCAGCCCCTACGGCGAAGGTAACACCATATATTTT.

This chain uses TRBV19 with TRBJ1-3; TRBD1 is a possible D gene (6 bases). The germline V gene has CDR1 LNHDA and CDR2 SQIVND (reference sequence). The CDR3 totals 16 residues. The germline V and J ends were trimmed by 4 bases and 0 bases, with 13 bases remaining between them. The CDR3 spells CASSNPGDSSGNTIYF. The CDR3 DNA follows: TGTGCCAGTAGTAACCCAGGGGATTCCTCTGGAAACACCATATATTTT.

The genes are TRBV28 and TRBJ1-5, with D perhaps TRBD1 (5 bases). The CDR3 loop spans 14 amino acids. Germline CDR1 is MDHEN and CDR2 is SYDVKM. Trimming cost V 6 bases and J 3 bases, with 12 bases left between them. The CDR3 nucleotides read TGTGCCAGCAGGCAAGGAGGGACCAATCAGCCCCAGCATTTT. This codes for CASRQGGTNQPQHF.

The chain carries TRBV9 and TRBJ2-2; 10 bases agree with TRBD2. CDR1 SGDLS and CDR2 YYNGEE come from the germline V gene. The CDR3 is 18 amino acids. The V gene end was trimmed by 0 bases and the J gene end by 3 bases; junction bases not matched to a gene: 8. The CDR3 DNA sequence: TGTGCCAGCAGCGTAGGAAGCGGGGGGGCCGGTTACACCGGGGAGCTGTTTTTT. It encodes CASSVGSGGAGYTGELFF.

This chain joins TRBV11-2 and TRBJ1-4, with D unclear. The CDR3 covers 16 residues. Germline CDR1 and CDR2: SGHAT and FQNNGV. Trimming cost V 2 bases and J 0 bases, with 10 bases left between them. The CDR3 DNA sequence: TGTGCCAGCAGCTTACTACAAGGGTCAACTAATGAAAAACTGTTTTTT. This sequence encodes CASSLLQGSTNEKLFF.

This chain uses TRBV15 with TRBJ1-1; 7 bases are a match to TRBD1. CDR3 length: 17 residues. V lost 1 base to trimming and J lost 4 bases; unmatched junction nucleotides: 12. Germline CDR1 LNHNV, CDR2 YYDKDF (reference sequence). The CDR3 sequence is CATSRGDRTSLGTEAFF. In nucleotides, the CDR3 is TGTGCCACCAGCAGAGGGGACAGAACTTCTCTGGGCACTGAAGCTTTCTTT.

The rearrangement uses TRBV25-1 and TRBJ2-7; no definite D call. Germline CDR1 and CDR2: MGHDK and SYGVNS. The CDR3 has 13 amino acids. Trimming left V 7 bases short and J 3 bases short, with 13 bases between. The CDR3 reads CASTPLVGYEQYF. The CDR3 DNA reads TGTGCCAGCACCCCCCTAGTAGGCTACGAGCAGTACTTC.

This chain connects TRBV12-5 to TRBJ2-1; D assignment may be TRBD1 or TRBD2 (5 bases each). Germline CDR1 and CDR2: LGHNT and FRNRAP. The CDR3 loop spans 15 amino acids. Trimming cost V 6 bases and J 6 bases, with 18 bases left between them. CDR3 DNA sequence: TGTGCTAGTGGGAGGGATTATAAAGGGACCAATGAGCAGTTCTTC. Protein product: CASGRDYKGTNEQFF.

The V call is TRBV10-1, the J call TRBJ2-2; the D gene is possibly TRBD2 (5 bases). Germline loops: CDR1 WNHNN, CDR2 SYGVQD (reference sequence). The CDR3 has 15 residues. V was shortened by 4 bases and J by 0 bases, with 9 bases between the two germline ends. The CDR3 loop reads CASSAGSANTGELFF. CDR3 DNA sequence: TGCGCCAGCAGTGCGGGGTCGGCGAACACCGGGGAGCTGTTTTTT.

The V call is TRBV4-1, the J call TRBJ1-6; no clear D gene. Trimming pared 4 bases from V and 7 bases from J, leaving 14 bases between. The V gene's germline CDR1 is MGHRA and CDR2 YSYEKL. The CDR3 totals 15 residues. CDR3 coding DNA: TGCGCCAGCAGCCGAGGCCGGGCCCCGAATTCACCCCTCCACTTT. This codes for CASSRGRAPNSPLHF.

The J gene is TRBJ1-1, the V gene TRBV27; D remains unclear. The length of the CDR3 is 15 residues. Germline-derived CDR1 and CDR2 are MNHEY and SMNVEV (reference sequence). The V gene lost 8 bases and the J gene lost 1 base, with 17 bases spanning the gap. The CDR3 DNA sequence: TGTGCCAGCCGCCCGGCAGGCAGTAAGAACACTGAAGCTTTCTTT. Its translation: CASRPAGSKNTEAFF.

The chain links TRBV11-2 to TRBJ1-4, with TRBD1 matching 8 bases. V gave up 2 bases and J gave up 7 bases; unmatched junction bases: 6. Germline V gene data show CDR1 as SGHAT and CDR2 as FQNNGV. The CDR3 has 15 residues. CDR3 bases: TGTGCCAGCAGCTTAAACGCAGGGGGCTCTGAAAAACTGTTTTTT. Translating it yields CASSLNAGGSEKLFF. The variable domain in full, completed from reference TRBV11-2 and TRBJ1-4, reads EAGVAQSPRYKIIEKRQSVAFWCNPISGHATLYWYQQILGQGPKLLIQFQNNGVVDDSQLPKDRFSAERLKGVDSTLKIQPAKLEDSAVYLCASSLNAGGSEKLFFGSGTQLSVL.

J is TRBJ2-7 and V is TRBV30; 7 positions agree with TRBD1. This CDR3 has 13 residues. The trim removed 8 bases at V and 7 bases at J, leaving 14 bases unmatched. Looked up from germline, CDR1 is GTSNPN and CDR2 is SVGIG (reference sequence). In DNA form, the CDR3 reads TGTGCCCTCCAGGGACAGTCGGTAAATGAGCAGTACTTC. Translated: CALQGQSVNEQYF.

V usage is TRBV3-1 (or the pseudogene TRBV3-2) and J usage is TRBJ1-2; D is uncertain. Germline V gene lookup returns CDR1 LGHDT and CDR2 YNNKEL (reference sequence). Trimming shortened V by 4 bases and J by 6 bases, and 21 bases separated the two germline ends. The CDR3 consists of 16 residues. CDR3 nucleotides: TGTGCCAGCAGCCTATACCGGGATCAACGGACCCATGGCTACACCTTC. Translation: CASSLYRDQRTHGYTF.

The chain couples TRBV18 to TRBJ1-5, with D maybe TRBD1 (5 bases). The CDR3 has 14 residues. Germline-derived CDR1 and CDR2 are KGHSH and LQKENI. Between the trimmed V and J ends, which lost 2 bases and 5 bases, there was a span of 10 bases. Here the CDR3 reads CASSPGGGYQPQHF. As DNA, the CDR3 is TGTGCCAGCTCACCAGGGGGGGGTTATCAGCCCCAGCATTTT.

This clone was counted between two and nine times. V and J are TRBV7-9 and TRBJ1-4; D remains unclear. The CDR3 contains 15 residues. Per germline, CDR1 SEHNR and CDR2 FQNEAQ (reference sequence). The V end lost 1 base, the J end lost 8 bases, and 14 bases lay between the germline ends. The CDR3 DNA sequence: TGTGCCAGCAGCTTAGGAGCCACCAGCCTGGAAAAACTGTTTTTT. The encoded protein is CASSLGATSLEKLFF.

The J gene is TRBJ2-7, the V gene TRBV2; weak D call: TRBD1 (5 bases). V gave up 7 bases and J gave up 2 bases, with 12 bases separating them. Germline loops: CDR1 SNHLY, CDR2 FYNNEI. The CDR3 is 13 residues long. The CDR3 nucleotides read TGTGCCAGCAAACAGACAGAGACCTACGAGCAGTACTTC. Translation: CASKQTETYEQYF.

This clone was seen just once. CDR3 amino acids: CASSGGGAGTDTQYF. The CDR3 nucleotides are TGTGCCAGCAGCGGCGGGGGGGCGGGCACAGATACGCAGTATTTT. The chain joins TRBV5-4 to TRBJ2-3; TRBD2 aligns across 9 bases. Germline assignment: CDR1 SGHNT and CDR2 YYREEE (reference sequence). The CDR3 is 15 residues long. V trimming: 4 bases; J trimming: 1 base; junction bases outside the gene matches: 4.

This clone was recorded only once. The V gene is TRBV29-1, the J gene TRBJ1-4; D is perhaps TRBD1 (5 bases). Germline values: CDR1 SQVTM, CDR2 ANQGSEA. The CDR3 runs 13 residues. V was shortened by 7 bases and J by 8 bases, with 17 bases between the two germline ends. This CDR3 is CSGMWGSREKLFF. Written as DNA, the CDR3 is TGCAGCGGGATGTGGGGGAGCAGGGAAAAACTGTTTTTT.

This rearrangement joins TRBV5-1 to TRBJ1-4, with a possible D match to TRBD1 (6 bases). CDR1 SGHRS and CDR2 YFSETQ come from the germline V gene. The CDR3 is made up of 17 amino acids. V shed 4 bases and J shed 0 bases, with 16 bases lying between them. Written as DNA, the CDR3 is TGCGCCAGCAGCCCAGGGGCAGGGGTAACAACTAATGAAAAACTGTTTTTT. This encodes CASSPGAGVTTNEKLFF.